A single sample is the source of the 21 T cell receptor beta chains below, sequenced in a study of shared clonotypes between healthy human individuals. TCRdb's copy holds only in-frame clones and misses some; the assay was immunoSEQ multiplex PCR. This sample has some 2,000,000 clones, with 85% to 95% found just once. The sequenced material came from naive CD4+ T cells sorted from blood. Regarding subset: CD45RA+ positively selected. These receptors originate from a man aged 18-30 years in good health.

The rearrangement links TRBV30 to TRBJ2-7, with no clear D. Germline lookup yields CDR1 GTSNPN and CDR2 SVGIG (reference sequence). The CDR3 sequence is 12 residues long. V lost 0 bases and J 3 bases, leaving 6 bases between the germline ends. As DNA, the CDR3 is TGTGCCTGGAGTGTCGAAAACTACGAGCAGTACTTC. It specifies CAWSVENYEQYF.

J is TRBJ2-5 and V is TRBV29-1; a possible D gene is TRBD2 (5 bases). Germline CDR1 is SQVTM and CDR2 is ANQGSEA. V gave up 8 bases and J gave up 5 bases, with 12 bases separating them. The CDR3 has 11 residues. Here the CDR3 DNA reads TGCAGCTCCCAGAGGGTGGAGACCCAGTACTTC. Translating gives CSSQRVETQYF.

With regard to this clone: Other DNA sequences from this sample encode an identical CDR3 as well. The V and J genes are TRBV30 and TRBJ2-5; a possible D gene is TRBD1 (6 bases). Trimming removed 0 bases at V and 2 bases at J, with 7 bases between. CDR1 is GTSNPN, CDR2 SVGIG, per germline (reference sequence). The CDR3 spans 13 residues. The CDR3 loop reads CAWSVQGQETQYF. As DNA, the CDR3 is TGTGCCTGGAGTGTACAGGGACAAGAGACCCAGTACTTC.

This rearrangement joins TRBV12-5 to TRBJ2-7; D gene unclear. Germline CDR1 LGHNT, CDR2 FRNRAP. This CDR3 contains 13 residues. The germline V and J ends were trimmed by 7 bases and 1 base, with 11 bases remaining between them. The CDR3 sequence: CASVATDSYEQYF. In DNA, the CDR3 is TGTGCTAGTGTCGCGACGGATTCCTACGAGCAGTACTTC.

This chain links TRBV2 with TRBJ2-1; D is unclear. There are 14 residues in the CDR3. Trimming took 6 bases from V and 0 from J, leaving 9 bases between them. Germline V gene lookup returns CDR1 SNHLY and CDR2 FYNNEI. DNA of the CDR3: TGTGCCAGCAGCCGGAAGAGCTCCTACAATGAGCAGTTCTTC. Translating gives CASSRKSSYNEQFF.

The chain uses TRBV10-2 and TRBJ1-2, with TRBD1 as a possible D gene (5 bases). The CDR3 contains 19 residues. With 3 bases removed from V and 0 bases from J, the gap between germline ends came to 23 bases. Germline CDR1 is WSHSY and CDR2 is SAAADI. The CDR3 bases are TGCGCCAGCAGTGATGGAATAGGTTTATGGACACTCACTAACTATGGCTACACCTTC. This encodes CASSDGIGLWTLTNYGYTF.

This CDR3 reads CASSPGWVGANVLTF. For the CDR3, the DNA is TGTGCCAGCTCACCAGGCTGGGTTGGGGCCAACGTCCTGACTTTC. The rearrangement links TRBV18 to TRBJ2-6; D gene unclear. Germline V CDR1 and CDR2: KGHSH, LQKENI. The CDR3 contains 15 residues. V shed 2 bases and J shed 3 bases, with 8 bases lying between them.

This chain links TRBV28 with TRBJ2-7; D unresolved. Germline CDR1 reads MDHEN; CDR2 reads SYDVKM. The CDR3 contains 13 residues. Trimming took off 5 bases at V and 1 base at J, with 9 bases between the two ends. The CDR3 sequence is CASSLRHSYEQYF. The CDR3 coding sequence is TGTGCCAGCAGTCTGAGGCATTCCTACGAGCAGTACTTC.

The V and J genes are TRBV6-6 and TRBJ1-4, with D unresolved. V was clipped by 5 bases and J by 8 bases, with 9 bases between them. Germline-derived CDR1 and CDR2 are MNHNY and SVGAGI (reference sequence). CDR3 length: 12 residues. CDR3 sequence reads: CASSRSGEKLFF. In DNA, the CDR3 is TGTGCCAGCAGTCGATCGGGGGAAAAACTGTTTTTT.

This chain joins TRBV5-8 and TRBJ2-2, with 10 bases fitting TRBD2. The CDR3 consists of 18 residues. The ends lost 2 bases at V and 1 base at J; junction bases unmatched: 8. CDR1 and CDR2 (germline): SGHTS, YDEGEE. CDR3 region: CASSFRPGTSENTGELFF. The CDR3 region has the DNA TGTGCCAGCAGCTTTCGACCCGGGACTAGCGAGAACACCGGGGAGCTGTTTTTT.

This clone was seen just once. This chain uses TRBV6-5 with TRBJ1-1; 7 nucleotides line up with TRBD1. There are 11 residues in the CDR3. In germline, CDR1 is MNHEY, CDR2 SVGAGI. V was pared by 6 bases and J by 6 bases, with 1 base of the junction left unmatched. Here the CDR3 DNA reads TGTGCCAGCAGGGGGACAGCTGAAGCTTTCTTT. It specifies CASRGTAEAFF.

Concerning this clone: The same CDR3 can be traced to other DNA sequences in this sample. The chain employs TRBV20-1 and TRBJ2-7, with a tentative D call TRBD1 (6 bases). The CDR3 has 11 amino acids. V shed 5 bases and J shed 6 bases, with 11 bases lying between them. CDR1 is DFQATT, CDR2 SNEGSKA, per germline (reference sequence). CDR3 sequence: CSARGGIEQYF. CDR3 nucleotide sequence: TGCAGTGCTCGAGGGGGTATCGAGCAGTACTTC.

V gene TRBV19 combines with J gene TRBJ1-5, with 7 bases lining up with TRBD1. J was trimmed by 0 bases and V by 3 bases; bases with no gene match: 8. CDR1 LNHDA and CDR2 SQIVND come from the germline V gene (reference sequence). The CDR3 is made up of 17 amino acids. CDR3 region: CASSIIQGLNSNQPQHF. For the CDR3, the DNA is TGTGCCAGTAGTATTATACAGGGGCTAAATAGCAATCAGCCCCAGCATTTT.

This chain connects TRBV6-6 to TRBJ2-5, with 13 positions matching TRBD2. The CDR3 has 15 amino acids. Trimming removed 6 bases from V and 2 bases from J; junction bases left unmatched: 3. Germline assignment: CDR1 MNHNY and CDR2 SVGAGI (reference sequence). The DNA of the CDR3 is TGTGCCAGCAGGCGGACTAGCGGGAGACAAGAGACCCAGTACTTC. Protein sequence: CASRRTSGRQETQYF.

J is TRBJ2-3 and V is TRBV4-1, with D hard to call. Germline-derived CDR1 and CDR2 are MGHRA and YSYEKL. V was clipped by 0 bases and J by 1 base, with 8 bases between them. This CDR3 has 15 residues. CDR3 in amino acids: CASSQDRLRTDTQYF. CDR3 coding DNA: TGCGCCAGCAGCCAAGATCGTTTACGCACAGATACGCAGTATTTT.

This chain connects TRBV6-6 to TRBJ1-2; possible D gene TRBD1, 5 bases. This CDR3 spans 14 amino acids. The V end lost 2 bases, the J end lost 2 bases, and 9 bases lay between the germline ends. The germline V gene encodes CDR1 MNHNY and CDR2 SVGAGI (reference sequence). The CDR3 loop reads CASSYARANYGYTF. DNA of the CDR3: TGTGCCAGCAGTTACGCCAGGGCGAACTATGGCTACACCTTC.

This clone occurred once. The V gene is TRBV19, the J gene TRBJ1-5, with D tentatively TRBD1 (6 bases). The CDR3 contains 14 residues. Germline CDR1 LNHDA, CDR2 SQIVND (reference sequence). V was pared by 6 bases and J by 7 bases, with 16 bases between. This chain's CDR3 is CASRDLPGDQPQHF. The CDR3 DNA sequence: TGTGCCAGTAGGGATCTCCCAGGGGACCAGCCCCAGCATTTT.

This chain joins TRBV7-6 and TRBJ1-1; 10 bases line up with TRBD1. Germline V gene lookup returns CDR1 SGHVS and CDR2 FNYEAQ. This CDR3 is 15 amino acids long. J lost 7 bases, V lost 0 bases, and 5 bases had no gene match. The CDR3 DNA sequence: TGTGCCAGCAGCTTAGCGACAGGGGGCTTTAGTGAAGCTTTCTTT. The encoded protein is CASSLATGGFSEAFF.

With regard to this clone: The sample contains more than one DNA sequence encoding this CDR3. The chain joins TRBV30 to TRBJ2-5; D uncertain. Deletions cut 4 bases from V and 5 bases from J, with 11 bases between. Germline V gene lookup returns CDR1 GTSNPN and CDR2 SVGIG (reference sequence). CDR3 length equals 12 residues. CDR3 amino acids: CAWTSGGETQYF. DNA of the CDR3: TGTGCCTGGACTTCAGGTGGGGAGACCCAGTACTTC.

V usage is TRBV5-1 and J usage is TRBJ1-4; possibly TRBD1 for D (6 bases). V shed 0 bases and J shed 2 bases, with 23 bases lying between them. This CDR3 spans 20 amino acids. The germline CDR1 and CDR2 sequences are SGHRS and YFSETQ. The CDR3 coding sequence is TGCGCCAGCAGCTTGGGAGTCCCCGGACAGATGATGGGGACTAATGAAAAACTGTTTTTT. Protein: CASSLGVPGQMMGTNEKLFF. Using reference TRBV5-1 and TRBJ1-4 for the parts outside the CDR3, the full variable domain is KAGVTQTPRYLIKTRGQQVTLSCSPISGHRSVSWYQQTPGQGLQFLFEYFSETQRNKGNFPGRFSGRQFSNSRSEMNVSTLELGDSALYLCASSLGVPGQMMGTNEKLFFGSGTQLSVL.

The chain is built from TRBV4-1 and TRBJ2-7; the D is unclear. There are 14 residues in the CDR3. With 0 bases removed from V and 3 bases from J, the gap between germline ends came to 9 bases. Germline CDR1 reads MGHRA; CDR2 reads YSYEKL. The CDR3 loop is CASSQDEVGYEQYF. CDR3 DNA: TGCGCCAGCAGCCAAGATGAGGTGGGCTACGAGCAGTACTTC.